Listed here is a single TCR beta chain. The data derive from a study of shared clonotypes between healthy human individuals. Clones were sequenced by immunoSEQ multiplex PCR, and TCRdb holds only the in-frame ones, with some missing. The sample yields around 1,100,000 clones, approximately 80% seen once. The sample was memory CD4+ T cells from PBMCs. Subset specified: CD45RA-negative fraction. The sequence was obtained from a man younger than 30 in good health. Some clones in this sample may be carry-over from other donors' samples.

The CDR3 loop is CASSLRASGRDEQFF. For the CDR3, the DNA is TGTGCCAGCAGTTTACGGGCTAGCGGGAGGGATGAGCAGTTCTTC. V usage is TRBV28 and J usage is TRBJ2-1; 12 bases are shared with TRBD2. Trimming cost V 2 bases and J 8 bases; bases outside gene matches: 4. The CDR3 loop spans 15 amino acids. Germline V CDR1 and CDR2: MDHEN, SYDVKM.